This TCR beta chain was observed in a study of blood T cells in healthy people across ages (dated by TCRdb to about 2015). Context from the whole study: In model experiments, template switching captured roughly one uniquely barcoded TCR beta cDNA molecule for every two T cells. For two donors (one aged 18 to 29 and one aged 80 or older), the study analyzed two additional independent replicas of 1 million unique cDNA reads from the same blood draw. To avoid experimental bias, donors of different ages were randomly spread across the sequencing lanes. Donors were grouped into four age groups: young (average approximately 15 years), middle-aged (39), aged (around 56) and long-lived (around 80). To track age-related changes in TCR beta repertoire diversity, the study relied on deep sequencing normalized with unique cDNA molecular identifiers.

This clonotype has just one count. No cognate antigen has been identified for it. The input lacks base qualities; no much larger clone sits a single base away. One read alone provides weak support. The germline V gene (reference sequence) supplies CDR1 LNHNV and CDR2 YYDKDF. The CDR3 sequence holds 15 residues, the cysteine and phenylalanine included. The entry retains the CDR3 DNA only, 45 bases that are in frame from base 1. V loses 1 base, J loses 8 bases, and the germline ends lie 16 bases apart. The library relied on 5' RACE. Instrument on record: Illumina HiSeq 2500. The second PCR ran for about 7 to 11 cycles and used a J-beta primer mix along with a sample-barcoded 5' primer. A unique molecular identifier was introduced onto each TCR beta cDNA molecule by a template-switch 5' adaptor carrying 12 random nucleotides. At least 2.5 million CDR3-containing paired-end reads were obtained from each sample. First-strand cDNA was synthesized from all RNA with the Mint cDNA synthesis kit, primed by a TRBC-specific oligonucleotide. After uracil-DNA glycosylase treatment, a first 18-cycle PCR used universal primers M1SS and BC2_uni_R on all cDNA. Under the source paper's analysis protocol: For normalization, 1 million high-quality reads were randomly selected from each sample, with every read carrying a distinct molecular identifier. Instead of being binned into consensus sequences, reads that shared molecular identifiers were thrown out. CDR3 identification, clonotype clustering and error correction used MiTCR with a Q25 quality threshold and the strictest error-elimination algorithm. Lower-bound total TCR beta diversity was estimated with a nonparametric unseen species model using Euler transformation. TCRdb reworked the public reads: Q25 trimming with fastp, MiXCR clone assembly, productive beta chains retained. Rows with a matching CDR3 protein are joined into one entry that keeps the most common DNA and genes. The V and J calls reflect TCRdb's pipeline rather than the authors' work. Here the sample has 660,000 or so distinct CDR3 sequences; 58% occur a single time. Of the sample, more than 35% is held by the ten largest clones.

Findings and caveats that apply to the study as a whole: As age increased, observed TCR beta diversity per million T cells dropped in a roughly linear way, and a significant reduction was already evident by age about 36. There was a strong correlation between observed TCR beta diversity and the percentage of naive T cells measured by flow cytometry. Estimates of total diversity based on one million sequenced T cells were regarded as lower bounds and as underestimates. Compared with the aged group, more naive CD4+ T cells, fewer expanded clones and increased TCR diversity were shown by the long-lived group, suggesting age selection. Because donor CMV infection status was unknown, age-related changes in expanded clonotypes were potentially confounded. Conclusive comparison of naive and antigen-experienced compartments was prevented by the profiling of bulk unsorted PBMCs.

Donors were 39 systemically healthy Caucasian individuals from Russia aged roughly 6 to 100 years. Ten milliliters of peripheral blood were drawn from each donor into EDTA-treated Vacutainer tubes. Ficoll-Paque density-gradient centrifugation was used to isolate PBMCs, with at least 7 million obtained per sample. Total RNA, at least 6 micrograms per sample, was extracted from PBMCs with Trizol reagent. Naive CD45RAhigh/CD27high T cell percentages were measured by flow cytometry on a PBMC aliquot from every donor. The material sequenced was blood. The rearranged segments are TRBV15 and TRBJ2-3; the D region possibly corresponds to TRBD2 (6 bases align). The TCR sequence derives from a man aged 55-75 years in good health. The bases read TGTGCCACCAGCAGAGTTCCGGGGGTGGGGAGTACGCAGTATTTT. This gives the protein CATSRVPGVGSTQYF.